The entry below gives a single T cell receptor (beta chain) sequence along with its context. V lost 0 bases, J lost 1 base, and 4 bases lay in between. This CDR3 has 13 residues. Germline V gene data show CDR1 as LNHDA and CDR2 as SQIVND (reference sequence). The data derive from a study of blood T cell repertoires in COVID-19. Authors' analysis steps: Reference gene primers were amplified, and this amplification served to estimate nucleated cell counts. Measured with immunoSEQ multiplex PCR; TCRdb has only the in-frame clones, and not every one. The D gene and trimming were derived from the DNA, and the V and J assignments and clone size from that table. The sample lists approximately 150,000 clones, 87% occurring once.

The TCR comes from a woman aged 45-60 years with acute or convalescent COVID-19. This rearrangement joins TRBV19 to TRBJ2-7; D gene unclear. The sample comprised peripheral blood. CDR3 amino acids: CASSIDQSYEQYF. The CDR3 nucleotides are TGTGCCAGTAGTATAGATCAGTCCTACGAGCAGTACTTC. Full variable domain (rest looked up from reference TRBV19 and TRBJ2-7): DGGITQSPKYLFRKEGQNVTLSCEQNLNHDAMYWYRQDPGQGLRLIYYSQIVNDFQKGDIAEGYSVSREKKESFPLTVTSAQKNPTAFYLCASSIDQSYEQYFGPGTRLTVT.